The sequence of this T cell receptor beta chain was determined in a study of T-cell reconstitution after alpha-beta-depleted transplantation in children. Study-wide results and limits: The origin of alpha-beta T cells about two months after transplant was reportedly several hundred expanded graft clones. Newly generated T cells supplied most T-cell counts and diversity one year post-transplant. High day-60 TCRbeta diversity in some patients came from surviving recipient T cells and thymic progenitors.

TCRbeta library construction was performed incorporating unique molecular identifiers. MiXCR, run by TCRdb on the PCR reads, gives a single entry per CDR3 protein. The table includes 200,000 to 300,000 distinct CDR3 sequences, approximately 24% detected once. V lost 0 bases and J 7 bases, leaving 6 bases between the germline ends. Germline V gene sequence: CDR1 LGHDT, CDR2 YNNKEL (reference sequence). This CDR3 contains 12 residues. This clonotype was observed at least ten times. Its cognate antigen is unknown. The sequence was collected from a female patient aged 2-9 years who had a stem cell transplant for congenital amegakaryocytic thrombocytopenia, so the T cells may come from the graft donor. The V and J genes are TRBV3-1 and TRBJ1-1; D gene unclear. The sample here was PBMCs, mostly from graft donor cells, taken 360 days after TCRalphabeta/CD19-depleted stem cell transplant. The CDR3 loop reads CASSQDMGEAFF. The CDR3 nucleotides are TGTGCCAGCAGCCAAGATATGGGTGAAGCTTTCTTT.